This TCR beta chain is drawn from a study of cytomegalovirus exposure and HLA in healthy donors. Use of 60 Vbeta and 13 Jbeta primers characterized the PCR. Produced via immunoSEQ multiplex PCR; TCRdb's table is partial and in-frame only. The sample yields some 200,000 clones, around 80% seen once. The germline V gene encodes CDR1 LGHNT and CDR2 FRNRAP. The CDR3 is 18 amino acids. Unmatched junction bases numbered 10, after V lost 2 bases and J lost 0 bases. The origin of this receptor is a man aged 35-49 years in good health and CMV-seropositive. The sequencing sample was made of PBMCs. V usage is TRBV12-5 and J usage is TRBJ2-3; 8 positions agree with TRBD1. In nucleotides, the CDR3 is TGTGCTAGTGGTTTGACAACCGGGACAGGCCAAAGCACAGATACGCAGTATTTT. It specifies CASGLTTGTGQSTDTQYF.